These 15 T cell receptor beta chains originate from one sample sequenced in a study of T cell responses to AZD1222 COVID-19 vaccine (dated by TCRdb to the early 2020s). Libraries were built with the immunoSEQ multiplex PCR assay. TCRdb took over this immuneACCESS table, retaining in-frame rearrangements with V and J assigned. Such tables are incomplete; in checked studies, under half of the missing clones stem from an unresolved V gene, and the remainder is unexplained. The sample table lists 100,000 to 150,000 clones, around 90% of them with a count of one. The leading ten clones occupy 5% to 6.5% of the sample. The sample's time point, from its label and the paper: baseline before first vaccination. The sequencing here drew on peripheral blood, taken on day 0 of AZD1222 vaccination. These TCRs come from an adult in good health.

The rearrangement joins TRBV5-1 to TRBJ2-7; the match to TRBD1 covers 10 bases. The junction had 10 bases not matched to a gene; V was cut back by 1 base and J by 6 bases. Germline assignment: CDR1 SGHRS and CDR2 YFSETQ. The CDR3 extends over 16 amino acids. CDR3 loop: CASSLFGQGDALEQYF. The CDR3 bases are TGCGCCAGCAGCTTGTTTGGACAGGGGGACGCCCTCGAGCAGTACTTC.

This clone appeared once. The chain couples TRBV4-1 to TRBJ2-5; D remains unclear. This CDR3 has 14 amino acids. V was trimmed by 1 base and J by 5 bases, leaving 11 bases between them. CDR1 is MGHRA and CDR2 is YSYEKL in the germline V gene. The CDR3 is CASSQVSHVETQYF. CDR3 nucleotide sequence: TGCGCCAGCAGCCAAGTGAGTCACGTGGAGACCCAGTACTTC.

The CDR3 DNA reads as TGCAGCGTTAGGTCGATGAACACTGAAGCTTTCTTT. Protein: CSVRSMNTEAFF. The rearrangement uses TRBV29-1 and TRBJ1-1, with D hard to call. The ends were cut back, 5 bases at V and 0 bases at J, with 7 bases in the middle. This CDR3 has 12 amino acids. From germline, CDR1 is SQVTM and CDR2 ANQGSEA.

This clone was observed a single time. The chain has TRBV6-5 and TRBJ1-1; D ambiguous. The V gene's germline CDR1 is MNHEY and CDR2 SVGAGI. The CDR3 totals 12 residues. Trimming took 6 bases from V and 1 from J, leaving 6 bases between them. CDR3 nucleotides: TGTGCCAGCAGGAAGGGGAACACTGAAGCTTTCTTT. Residues: CASRKGNTEAFF.

The CDR3, as DNA: TGCGCCAGCAGCCAAGAGGGTAGGAACACTGAAGCTTTCTTT. Translated, it gives CASSQEGRNTEAFF. V usage is TRBV4-1 and J usage is TRBJ1-1; D gene uncertain. Germline CDR1 MGHRA, CDR2 YSYEKL. This CDR3 region has 14 residues. V was pared by 0 bases and J by 1 base, with 6 bases between.

The chain has TRBV5-1 and TRBJ2-1; the match to TRBD2 covers 8 bases. Germline assignment: CDR1 SGHRS and CDR2 YFSETQ. This CDR3 region has 15 residues. Trimming cost V 0 bases and J 4 bases; bases outside gene matches: 3. The CDR3 sequence: CASSLASGGYNEQFF. The CDR3 DNA reads TGCGCCAGCAGCTTGGCCAGCGGGGGTTACAATGAGCAGTTCTTC.

This clone was seen a single time. V usage is TRBV29-1 and J usage is TRBJ2-1; perhaps TRBD1 as D (5 bases). The ends were cut back, 4 bases at V and 8 bases at J, with 15 bases in the middle. Per the germline V gene, CDR1 is SQVTM and CDR2 is ANQGSEA. The CDR3 is 13 amino acids. The CDR3 coding sequence is TGCAGCGTTGTATATTGGACAAGCGATGAGCAGTTCTTC. Translating it yields CSVVYWTSDEQFF.

This clone has just one count. This chain connects TRBV7-9 to TRBJ1-1; D gene uncertain. The V and J ends lost 6 bases and 5 bases respectively, with 7 bases between them. In germline, CDR1 is SEHNR, CDR2 FQNEAQ (reference sequence). This CDR3 has 11 amino acids. CDR3 protein: CASRTGTEAFF. The CDR3 coding sequence is TGTGCCAGCAGGACGGGGACTGAAGCTTTCTTT.

The V and J genes are TRBV6-6 and TRBJ1-4, with TRBD1 as a possible D gene (5 bases). Trimming took 7 bases from V and 1 from J, leaving 13 bases between them. Germline assignment: CDR1 MNHNY and CDR2 SVGAGI (reference sequence). CDR3 length: 15 residues. CDR3 sequence: CASKLLQGTNEKLFF. The CDR3 DNA follows: TGTGCCAGCAAATTACTCCAGGGAACTAATGAAAAACTGTTTTTT.

The chain carries TRBV5-6 and TRBJ1-2; D gene unclear. Per germline, CDR1 SGHDT and CDR2 YYEEEE. The length of the CDR3 is 13 residues. The ends were cut back, 0 bases at V and 4 bases at J, with 7 bases in the middle. The CDR3 is CASSLDSRYGYTF. The CDR3 nucleotides read TGTGCCAGCAGCTTGGACAGTCGCTATGGCTACACCTTC.

Relative to its sample, this clone is medium-sized. The chain has TRBV7-9 and TRBJ2-2; D gene ambiguous. The length of the CDR3 is 13 residues. Germline V lookup: CDR1 SEHNR, CDR2 FQNEAQ (reference sequence). Trimming removed 5 bases at V and 4 bases at J, with 8 bases between. CDR3 amino acids: CASSPWGTGELFF. Here the CDR3 DNA reads TGTGCCAGCAGCCCCTGGGGCACCGGGGAGCTGTTTTTT. Based on the CDR3 plus reference TRBV7-9 and TRBJ2-2, the full variable domain is DTGVSQNPRHKITKRGQNVTFRCDPISEHNRLYWYRQTLGQGPEFLTYFQNEAQLEKSRLLSDRFSAERPKGSFSTLEIQRTEQGDSAMYLCASSPWGTGELFFGEGSRLTVL.

This clone was detected once. This chain uses TRBV6-6 with TRBJ2-7; 11 nucleotides match TRBD2. The CDR3 has 14 amino acids. Germline loops: CDR1 MNHNY, CDR2 SVGAGI (reference sequence). With 6 bases clipped from V and 3 bases from J, the junction kept 4 bases outside the gene matches. The CDR3 bases are TGTGCCAGCAGGGGCACTAGCGGGGGCTACGAGCAGTACTTC. This codes for CASRGTSGGYEQYF.

The genes are TRBV23-1 and TRBJ2-3; D is ambiguous. TRBV23-1 qualifies as an ORF whose function is uncertain. Trimming took off 4 bases at V and 2 bases at J, with 13 bases between the two ends. The length of the CDR3 is 15 residues. CDR3 sequence reads: CASSPPPLNTDTQYF. In DNA, the CDR3 is TGCGCCAGCAGTCCGCCCCCCCTGAACACAGATACGCAGTATTTT.

This clone was seen only once. The J gene is TRBJ1-5, the V gene TRBV19; tentatively, D is TRBD1 (5 bases). There are 12 residues in the CDR3. Germline lookup yields CDR1 LNHDA and CDR2 SQIVND (reference sequence). Trimming stripped 8 bases from V and 5 bases from J, with 10 bases between. The CDR3 DNA sequence: TGTGCCAGTCACGACAGCGATCAGCCCCAGCATTTT. Its translation is CASHDSDQPQHF.

V usage is TRBV29-1 and J usage is TRBJ1-2, with TRBD1 matching 7 bases. J lost 8 bases, V lost 3 bases, and 12 bases had no gene match. The CDR3 has 14 amino acids. CDR1 is SQVTM and CDR2 is ANQGSEA in the germline V gene. The CDR3 DNA is TGCAGCGTTGATCGAACAGGGGAGTTTTTGGGCTACACCTTC. It encodes CSVDRTGEFLGYTF.